The 31 T cell receptor beta chains in this list originate from one sample, sequenced in a study of blood T cells in healthy people across ages. A second PCR of roughly 7 to 11 cycles used a sample-barcoded 5' primer and a J-beta primer mix. TCRdb called the 5' RACE reads again in MiXCR, with one record for every CDR3 protein. The sample includes 1 million or so distinct CDR3 sequences, about 23% of them seen just once. This sample also belongs to another study, concerning T cells of mothers and their children.

Sequenced material: blood. The receptors shown here come from a girl aged 2 to 10 in good health.

The chain carries TRBV12-3 or TRBV12-4 and TRBJ1-5; D ambiguous. With 6 bases removed from V and 5 bases from J, the gap between germline ends came to 11 bases. The CDR3 has 13 residues. The CDR3 region is CASSAGLYQPQHF. The CDR3 nucleotides read TGTGCCAGCAGCGCAGGCCTTTATCAGCCCCAGCATTTT.

The CDR3, as DNA: TGTGCCACCAGCGGGGCGAGTGAGCAAAACATTCAGTACTTC. As protein: CATSGASEQNIQYF. The chain carries TRBV24-1 and TRBJ2-4, with D tentatively TRBD1 or TRBD2 (5 bases each). The V end lost 7 bases, the J end lost 5 bases, and 14 bases lay between the germline ends. Germline V gene sequence: CDR1 KGHDR, CDR2 SFDVKD. The CDR3 consists of 14 residues.

As concerns this clonotype: The junction and the germline gene differ at one end; a read error may be behind it. The rearrangement joins TRBV28 to TRBJ2-4; D not resolved. The CDR3 sequence is 16 residues long. Germline V gene lookup returns CDR1 MDHEN and CDR2 SYDVKM. Here the CDR3 DNA reads TGTGCCGGCAGTGAATCCGGCCCCCTAGCCAAAAACATTCAGTACTTC. This gives the protein CAGSESGPLAKNIQYF.

The chain combines TRBV2 with TRBJ2-5, with TRBD1 matching over 7 bases. V trimming: 11 bases; J trimming: 4 bases; junction bases outside the gene matches: 10. Germline lookup yields CDR1 SNHLY and CDR2 FYNNEI. The CDR3 extends over 13 amino acids. The CDR3 spells CAVGDSGRETQYF. CDR3 nucleotides: TGTGCCGTAGGGGACAGCGGAAGAGAGACCCAGTACTTC.

The rearrangement uses TRBV6-2 or TRBV6-3 and TRBJ2-5; D call uncertain. The germline CDR1 and CDR2 sequences are MNHEY and SVGEGT. The CDR3 consists of 14 residues. V lost 8 bases and J 4 bases, leaving 17 bases between the germline ends. This chain's CDR3 is CASVSWSNGETQYF. In DNA, the CDR3 is TGTGCCAGCGTCTCCTGGAGTAACGGAGAGACCCAGTACTTC.

The chain employs TRBV4-1 and TRBJ2-1; 8 positions match TRBD2. CDR1 MGHRA and CDR2 YSYEKL come from the germline V gene. Losses at the gene ends were 4 bases for V and 8 bases for J; bases not matched to a gene: 10. This CDR3 is built from 15 residues. CDR3 region: CASSPDPGLVDEQFF. The DNA for the CDR3 is TGCGCCAGCAGCCCCGATCCGGGACTAGTCGATGAGCAGTTCTTC.

The CDR3 reads CASVSSGRTYNEQFF. CDR3 coding DNA: TGTGCCAGCGTCTCTAGCGGGAGAACTTACAATGAGCAGTTCTTC. This sequence joins TRBV28 and TRBJ2-1, with TRBD2 matching 10 bases. Germline V CDR1 and CDR2: MDHEN, SYDVKM. CDR3 length: 15 residues. V lost 8 bases and J lost 4; bases outside the gene matches: 8.

As for this clonotype: One end of the junction does not line up with germline, which may come from a read error. This chain links TRBV2 with TRBJ2-7; 14 bases line up with TRBD2. Germline CDR1 reads SNHLY; CDR2 reads FYNNEI. This CDR3 has 17 amino acids. CDR3 amino acids: CASSGTSGGNKLYEQYF. The DNA of the CDR3 is TGCGCCAGCAGTGGGACTAGCGGGGGAAATAAGCTCTACGAGCAGTACTTC.

This clonotype was seen only a few times. This rearrangement joins TRBV7-8 to TRBJ2-5, with TRBD2 identical over 7 bases. The J call is doubtful: the DNA matches TRBJ2-1 better. This CDR3 contains 16 residues. Germline CDR1 and CDR2: SGHVS and FQNEAQ. CDR3 DNA sequence: TGTGCCAGCAGCCCATCAGCGGGATCGATAGGAAGTGAGCAGTTCTTC. Its translation is CASSPSAGSIGSEQFF.

This clonotype was seen ten or more times. The chain has TRBV7-2 and TRBJ2-1, with 12 bases matching TRBD2. The germline V gene encodes CDR1 SGHTA and CDR2 FQGNSA. With V trimmed by 3 bases and J by 8 bases, 5 bases remained unmatched. The CDR3 is made up of 15 amino acids. CDR3 bases: TGTGCCAGCAGCTTGACTAGCGGGAGATGGGATGAGCAGTTCTTC. Its translation: CASSLTSGRWDEQFF.

The V call is TRBV7-3, the J call TRBJ2-7; no reliable D call. With 2 bases removed from V and 7 bases from J, the gap between germline ends came to 15 bases. Germline values: CDR1 SGHTA, CDR2 FQGTGA. The CDR3 is 14 amino acids. As DNA, the CDR3 is TGTGCCAGCAGCTTACTGACGTTACCCGGGGAGCAGTACTTC. It is translated as CASSLLTLPGEQYF.

The chain carries TRBV7-8 and TRBJ2-1; D uncertain. Germline V lookup: CDR1 SGHVS, CDR2 FQNEAQ. The CDR3 has 18 amino acids. Trimming took off 4 bases at V and 0 bases at J, with 19 bases between the two ends. The CDR3 DNA follows: TGTGCCAGCAGCTCACCGGGTCAGGCGGCGAGCTCCTACAATGAGCAGTTCTTC. Protein product: CASSSPGQAASSYNEQFF.

This clonotype has just a few counts. The V gene is TRBV5-6, the J gene TRBJ1-1; no clear D. The CDR3 contains 13 residues. V lost 3 bases and J lost 10, with 16 bases in between. Germline values: CDR1 SGHDT, CDR2 YYEEEE. The CDR3 loop is CASSYTLNSGAFF. The CDR3 nucleotides read TGTGCCAGCAGCTACACTCTCAATAGTGGAGCTTTCTTT.

This clonotype showed up just a few times. J is TRBJ2-1 and V is TRBV9; the D is unclear. TRBJ2-7 matches the DNA end more closely, so the J call is doubtful. CDR3 length: 13 residues. Germline V CDR1 and CDR2: SGDLS, YYNGEE. CDR3 coding DNA: TGTGCCAGCAGCGTTGGTTCTTCCAATGAGCAGTACTTC. Translating it yields CASSVGSSNEQYF.

The chain joins TRBV2 to TRBJ1-6; 9 bases map to TRBD1. Germline CDR1 and CDR2: SNHLY and FYNNEI. V shed 6 bases and J 8 bases; nucleotides not matched to a gene: 14. The length of the CDR3 is 17 residues. CDR3 in DNA: TGTGCCAGCAGGGCAATATGGACAGGGGCAGATCATTCACCCCTCCACTTT. Amino acids: CASRAIWTGADHSPLHF.

This clonotype turned up a few times. V and J are TRBV29-1 and TRBJ2-3, with D perhaps given as TRBD1 or TRBD2 (5 bases each). This CDR3 is 14 amino acids long. Germline V gene sequence: CDR1 SQVTM, CDR2 ANQGSEA. The germline V and J ends were trimmed by 7 bases and 4 bases, with 18 bases remaining between them. CDR3 region: CSGGGGFGADTQYF. The DNA for the CDR3 is TGCAGCGGAGGTGGGGGTTTTGGGGCAGATACGCAGTATTTT.

The count of this clonotype is one. V is TRBV6-1 and J is TRBJ2-7; D gene ambiguous. From germline, CDR1 is MNHNS and CDR2 SASEGT. This CDR3 spans 15 amino acids. Trimming removed 7 bases from V and 7 bases from J, with 23 bases in between. CDR3 loop: CASILTHVPPQEQYF. CDR3 bases: TGTGCCAGCATATTAACCCATGTTCCGCCGCAGGAGCAGTACTTC.

This clonotype was counted between two and nine times. The chain links TRBV18 to TRBJ1-1, with D perhaps TRBD1 (6 bases). Germline V gene sequence: CDR1 KGHSH, CDR2 LQKENI. There are 14 residues in the CDR3. Trimming took off 5 bases at V and 3 bases at J, with 13 bases between the two ends. The CDR3 region has the DNA TGTGCCAGCTCATCCGTCGGGGGGCACACTGAAGCTTTCTTT. Translating gives CASSSVGGHTEAFF.

This clonotype was detected only a few times. This rearrangement joins TRBV27 to TRBJ1-5, with D unresolved. This CDR3 has 13 residues. From germline, CDR1 is MNHEY and CDR2 SMNVEV (reference sequence). V was cut by 5 bases and J by 7 bases, with 12 bases left in between. The CDR3 nucleotides are TGTGCCAGCAGTGAGGGTTTGGAGCAGCCCCAGCATTTT. Its protein product is CASSEGLEQPQHF.

This clonotype has a handful of counts. V and J are TRBV3-1 and TRBJ1-2; D gene ambiguous. Trimming took off 4 bases at V and 6 bases at J, with 12 bases between the two ends. The CDR3 covers 13 residues. Germline assignment: CDR1 LGHDT and CDR2 YNNKEL (reference sequence). The CDR3 DNA follows: TGTGCCAGCAGCCCCCTGACCGGGAATGGCTACACCTTC. The encoded protein is CASSPLTGNGYTF.

CDR3 bases: TGTGCCAGCAGCCAAACTTTCCGCGGGGGGACGCAGTATTTT. Translation: CASSQTFRGGTQYF. The rearrangement joins TRBV14 to TRBJ2-3; TRBD2 aligns across 8 bases. Germline CDR1 and CDR2: SGHDN and FVKESK. This CDR3 has 14 residues. J gave up 9 bases and V 2 bases, and 7 bases lay outside the gene matches.

Of note for this clonotype: The junction does not match germline at one end; this may be a read error. The DNA for the CDR3 is TGTGCCAGCAGCCTAACCGGGGGGAAGTTCAAAGAGACCCAGTACTTC. This translates into CASSLTGGKFKETQYF. This chain connects TRBV7-3 to TRBJ2-5; 7 positions match TRBD2. This CDR3 has 16 amino acids. Germline values: CDR1 SGHTA, CDR2 FQGTGA.

This clonotype was counted a few times. The chain links TRBV10-3 to TRBJ1-2; a weak D match, TRBD1 (5 bases). Trimming left V 2 bases short and J 6 bases short, with 13 bases between. The CDR3 loop spans 14 amino acids. Per the germline V gene, CDR1 is ENHRY and CDR2 is SYGVKD. The CDR3 sequence: CAISEVAGYDGYTF. CDR3 nucleotide sequence: TGTGCCATCAGTGAGGTAGCAGGGTATGATGGCTACACCTTC.

The J gene is TRBJ1-1, the V gene TRBV7-2; no clear D gene. Germline V gene lookup returns CDR1 SGHTA and CDR2 FQGNSA. This CDR3 contains 18 residues. Trimming pared 5 bases from V and 3 bases from J, leaving 25 bases between. The chain's CDR3 is CASSENPWALGQDTEAFF. DNA of the CDR3: TGTGCCAGCAGCGAAAACCCTTGGGCCCTAGGCCAGGACACTGAAGCTTTCTTT.

This clonotype came up a few times. This rearrangement joins TRBV6-5 to TRBJ2-7; D might be TRBD1 (6 bases). The length of the CDR3 is 15 residues. The ends were cut back, 6 bases at V and 3 bases at J, with 18 bases in the middle. The germline gives CDR1 MNHEY, CDR2 SVGAGI. This CDR3 is CASSLGRDTYYEQYF. DNA for the CDR3: TGTGCCAGCAGCCTAGGTCGGGACACCTACTACGAGCAGTACTTC.

Only a few counts were recorded for this clonotype. The CDR3 loop reads CASSQVPGFSYNEQFF. The CDR3 DNA follows: TGCGCCAGCAGCCAAGTCCCCGGGTTCTCCTACAATGAGCAGTTCTTC. The J gene is TRBJ2-1, the V gene TRBV4-1; D unresolved. The CDR3 runs to 16 residues. CDR1 is MGHRA, CDR2 YSYEKL, per germline. V was trimmed by 1 base and J by 0 bases, leaving 10 bases between them.

At least ten counts were recorded for this clonotype. V usage is TRBV12-3 or TRBV12-4 and J usage is TRBJ1-2; 8 bases are a match to TRBD1. The CDR3 sequence is 14 residues long. V shed 6 bases, J shed 4 bases, and the junction held 7 bases outside the gene matches. The CDR3 protein is CASSPGTGVYGYTF. In DNA, the CDR3 is TGTGCCAGCAGCCCCGGGACAGGCGTCTATGGCTACACCTTC.

This clonotype has a handful of counts. The V gene is TRBV2, the J gene TRBJ1-1; a weak D match, TRBD1 (5 bases). The CDR3 spans 14 residues. Germline V gene sequence: CDR1 SNHLY, CDR2 FYNNEI. Trimming shortened V by 7 bases and J by 2 bases, and 14 bases separated the two germline ends. Here the CDR3 reads CASIGADLNTEAFF. CDR3 DNA sequence: TGTGCCAGCATCGGGGCTGACCTTAACACTGAAGCTTTCTTT.

This clonotype came up a few times. DNA for the CDR3: TGCAGCGTTGTCCGGGACAGGGGGCAAGAGACCCAGTACTTC. This translates into CSVVRDRGQETQYF. V and J are TRBV29-1 and TRBJ2-5, with 11 positions matching TRBD1. In germline, CDR1 is SQVTM, CDR2 ANQGSEA. The CDR3 runs 14 residues. V dropped 4 bases and J dropped 2; count of bases not matched to a gene: 3.

Worth noting for this clonotype: A much larger clone differs from this one at a single base, so this may be a read error. The V gene is TRBV13, the J gene TRBJ1-1; a weak D match, TRBD1 (5 bases). Germline CDR1 and CDR2: PRHDT and FYEKMQ (reference sequence). The CDR3 contains 12 residues. CDR3 protein: CASSEGSHPASF. The CDR3 DNA sequence: TGTGCCAGCAGCGAGGGGAGCCACCCGGCTTCCTTT.

This sequence joins TRBV7-9 and TRBJ2-3; 7 bases fit TRBD1. This CDR3 contains 13 residues. The J segment lost 2 bases and the V segment lost 8 bases, leaving 4 bases of the junction unmatched. From germline, CDR1 is SEHNR and CDR2 FQNEAQ (reference sequence). CDR3: CASETGTTDTQYF. CDR3 nucleotides: TGTGCCAGCGAGACAGGGACCACAGATACGCAGTATTTT.